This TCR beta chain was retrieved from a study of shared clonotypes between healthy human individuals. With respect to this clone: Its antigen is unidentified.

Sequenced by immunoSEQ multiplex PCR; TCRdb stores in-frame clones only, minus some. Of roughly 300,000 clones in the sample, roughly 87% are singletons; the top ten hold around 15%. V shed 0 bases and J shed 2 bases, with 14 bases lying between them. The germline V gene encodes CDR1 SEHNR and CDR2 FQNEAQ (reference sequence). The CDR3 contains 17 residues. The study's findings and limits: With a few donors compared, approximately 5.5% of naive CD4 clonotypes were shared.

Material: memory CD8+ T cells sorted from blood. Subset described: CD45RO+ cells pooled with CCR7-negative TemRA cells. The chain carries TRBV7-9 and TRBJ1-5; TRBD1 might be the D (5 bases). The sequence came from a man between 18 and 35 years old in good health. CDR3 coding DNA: TGTGCCAGCAGCTTAGCGGGATTCGGGGCGGGCAATCAGCCCCAGCATTTT. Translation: CASSLAGFGAGNQPQHF.